The next 30 T cell receptor beta chains were all read from a single sample in a study of low-dose radiotherapy and immunotherapy resistance in tumors. TRAV- and TRBV-specific primers primed first-strand cDNA, covering alpha and beta chains. TCR amplification used roughly 20 PCR cycles, a constant-region primer and a V-primer adapter. Using its own MiXCR run on the reads, TCRdb lists one record per CDR3 protein. Here the sample spans tens of thousands of distinct CDR3 sequences, 15% to 20% being singletons. This sample's time point: before trial treatment. The source was PBMCs, collected before treatment. These receptors came from a male donor with prostate cancer.

This clonotype was counted ten times or more. The chain has TRBV5-1 and TRBJ2-5; 9 nucleotides match TRBD1. Germline loops: CDR1 SGHRS, CDR2 YFSETQ. With 2 bases clipped from V and 5 bases from J, the junction kept 7 bases outside the gene matches. CDR3 length: 15 amino acids. CDR3 in amino acids: CASSFRQGERETQYF. The CDR3 DNA sequence: TGCGCCAGCAGCTTCCGACAGGGGGAAAGGGAGACCCAGTACTTC.

This clonotype occurred many times. The chain links TRBV30 to TRBJ2-6; D remains unclear. The length of the CDR3 is 16 residues. CDR1 and CDR2 from the germline V gene are GTSNPN and SVGIG (reference sequence). Trimming stripped 0 bases from V and 0 bases from J, with 9 bases between. In DNA form, the CDR3 reads TGTGCCTGGAGTGTAACTGGGAACTCTGGGGCCAACGTCCTGACTTTC. The encoded protein is CAWSVTGNSGANVLTF.

This clonotype was seen many times. The CDR3 spells CASRGQLNTEAFF. In DNA form, the CDR3 reads TGTGCCAGTAGGGGACAGCTGAACACTGAAGCTTTCTTT. The chain carries TRBV19 and TRBJ1-1; 7 bases are shared with TRBD1. This CDR3 is 13 amino acids long. V was pared by 6 bases and J by 0 bases, with 1 base of the junction left unmatched. Germline values: CDR1 LNHDA, CDR2 SQIVND (reference sequence).

Many counts were recorded for this clonotype. The J gene is TRBJ2-1, the V gene TRBV3-1; maybe TRBD1 (6 bases). V was pared by 1 base and J by 10 bases, with 14 bases between. Germline V gene lookup returns CDR1 LGHDT and CDR2 YNNKEL (reference sequence). This CDR3 has 14 residues. The CDR3 DNA reads as TGTGCCAGCAGCCAAGGATTGGGGGCCCGGGAGCAGTTCTTC. Protein product: CASSQGLGAREQFF.

In its sample, this clonotype was seen many times. The genes are TRBV15 and TRBJ1-6; 9 positions match TRBD1. V shed 8 bases and J 10 bases; nucleotides not matched to a gene: 12. This CDR3 contains 15 residues. The germline CDR1 and CDR2 sequences are LNHNV and YYDKDF (reference sequence). The CDR3 protein is CATGQGSRLGSPLHF. The DNA for the CDR3 is TGTGCCACCGGACAGGGGAGTAGATTGGGCTCACCCCTCCACTTT.

Remarks on this clonotype: A far larger clone differs by one base, so this is likely a read error. V gene TRBV5-8 combines with J gene TRBJ2-1, with 8 nucleotides matching TRBD2. CDR1 and CDR2 (germline): SGHTS, YDEGEE. The CDR3 runs 16 residues. CDR3 loop: CASSYSGELSHNEQFF. The DNA of the CDR3 is TGTGCCAGCAGCTATAGCGGGGAGCTCTCCCACAATGAGCAGTTCTTC.

This clonotype was found many times. The CDR3 DNA sequence: TGTGCCTGGAGTGTACAGGTGGGGGCCTACGAGCAGTACTTC. Its protein is CAWSVQVGAYEQYF. The chain combines TRBV30 with TRBJ2-7, with D perhaps TRBD1 or TRBD2 (5 bases each). The CDR3 extends over 14 amino acids. Germline CDR1 is GTSNPN and CDR2 is SVGIG (reference sequence). V lost 0 bases to trimming and J lost 2 bases, with 11 bases between them.

This clonotype was counted many times. The chain has TRBV10-3 and TRBJ2-7; TRBD1 might be the D (5 bases). V lost 9 bases and J lost 0, with 21 bases in between. Per germline, CDR1 ENHRY and CDR2 SYGVKD. CDR3 length equals 16 residues. The CDR3 coding sequence is TGTGCCATAGCTGCTGGCCAGGGTGACAGCTCCTACGAGCAGTACTTC. This sequence encodes CAIAAGQGDSSYEQYF.

This clonotype showed up many times. J is TRBJ2-6 and V is TRBV13, with D uncertain. Trimming pared 5 bases from V and 0 bases from J, leaving 11 bases between. This CDR3 is 16 amino acids long. Per the germline V gene, CDR1 is PRHDT and CDR2 is FYEKMQ (reference sequence). CDR3 in amino acids: CASSPWVYSGANVLTF. CDR3 DNA: TGTGCCAGCAGCCCCTGGGTCTACTCTGGGGCCAACGTCCTGACTTTC.

This clonotype has at least ten counts. The rearrangement joins TRBV2 to TRBJ2-7; 7 bases fit TRBD1. The germline V gene has CDR1 SNHLY and CDR2 FYNNEI. After removal of 8 bases from V and 3 bases from J, the junction contained 13 bases not matched to a gene. This CDR3 is built from 15 residues. CDR3 sequence reads: CASGPPDRTLYEQYF. In nucleotides, the CDR3 is TGTGCCAGCGGCCCCCCGGACAGGACCCTCTACGAGCAGTACTTC.

This clonotype was observed many times. V gene TRBV3-1 combines with J gene TRBJ2-7; unclear D gene. This CDR3 is built from 15 residues. Germline CDR1 and CDR2: LGHDT and YNNKEL (reference sequence). The V gene lost 2 bases and the J gene lost 2 bases, with 13 bases spanning the gap. Written as DNA, the CDR3 is TGTGCCAGCAGCCAACGAAGTTCCTCTCCCTACGAGCAGTACTTC. Its protein product is CASSQRSSSPYEQYF.

A few counts support this clonotype. The chain joins TRBV19 to TRBJ2-3; D remains unclear. Trimming cost V 1 base and J 0 bases, with 5 bases left between them. The germline CDR1 and CDR2 sequences are LNHDA and SQIVND (reference sequence). The CDR3 length is 14 residues. CDR3 residues: CASSIATSTDTQYF. The CDR3 DNA is TGTGCCAGTAGTATAGCGACTAGCACAGATACGCAGTATTTT.

In this sample, this clonotype turned up many times. V is TRBV18 and J is TRBJ2-1; possibly TRBD1 or TRBD2 for D (5 bases each). This CDR3 has 15 residues. The V gene lost 0 bases and the J gene lost 5 bases, with 11 bases spanning the gap. CDR1 is KGHSH, CDR2 LQKENI, per germline. The CDR3 region has the DNA TGTGCCAGCTCACCACCGGGACCCAAAGACAATGAGCAGTTCTTC. Its protein product is CASSPPGPKDNEQFF.

Ten or more counts support this clonotype. The CDR3 protein is CAISRQGGGTDTQYF. The CDR3 coding sequence is TGTGCCATCAGCAGACAGGGAGGGGGCACAGATACGCAGTATTTT. V and J are TRBV10-3 and TRBJ2-3; either TRBD1 or TRBD2 may supply D (7 bases each). Germline V gene sequence: CDR1 ENHRY, CDR2 SYGVKD. This CDR3 spans 15 amino acids. V lost 6 bases and J lost 1, with 14 bases in between.

At least ten counts were recorded for this clonotype. The rearrangement uses TRBV7-9 and TRBJ2-7; 8 nucleotides agree with TRBD1. From germline, CDR1 is SEHNR and CDR2 FQNEAQ (reference sequence). V lost 1 base to trimming and J lost 3 bases; unmatched junction nucleotides: 5. The CDR3 sequence is 15 residues long. CDR3 nucleotides: TGTGCCAGCAGCTTAGGGGGACAGGTGGGCTACGAGCAGTACTTC. Amino acid sequence: CASSLGGQVGYEQYF.

This clonotype was counted many times. The chain combines TRBV20-1 with TRBJ2-7, with 9 bases aligning to TRBD1. The CDR3 covers 12 residues. The V and J ends lost 7 bases and 4 bases, in that order; junction bases with no gene match: 5. Per the germline V gene, CDR1 is DFQATT and CDR2 is SNEGSKA (reference sequence). CDR3 DNA sequence: TGCAGTGTGGACAGGGGAAGGTACGAGCAGTACTTC. Amino acid sequence: CSVDRGRYEQYF.

This clonotype occurred many times. The chain carries TRBV6-4 and TRBJ2-2; tentatively, D is TRBD2 (5 bases). CDR1 and CDR2 (germline): MRHNA, SNTAGT. There are 13 residues in the CDR3. The V end lost 7 bases, the J end lost 8 bases, and 14 bases lay between the germline ends. CDR3 bases: TGTGCCAGCACTCGGGATATTGGTGGGGAGCTGTTTTTT. This translates into CASTRDIGGELFF.

This clonotype was seen repeatedly, ten times or more. The gene calls are TRBV12-2 and TRBJ2-7. TRBV12-2 has pseudogene status. There are 10 residues in the CDR3. The CDR3 nucleotides read TGTGCAAGCGACACATGCGAGCAGTACTTC. Translation gives CASDTCEQYF.

Ten or more counts support this clonotype. The chain has TRBV5-4 and TRBJ2-5, with D perhaps TRBD2 (7 bases). The germline V gene encodes CDR1 SGHNT and CDR2 YYREEE (reference sequence). V gave up 4 bases and J gave up 4 bases, with 14 bases separating them. There are 14 residues in the CDR3. The CDR3 DNA reads as TGTGCCAGCAGCCCCCAGGGAGGGGGAGAGACCCAGTACTTC. This gives the protein CASSPQGGGETQYF.

This clonotype appeared many times. A read error may produce the germline difference seen at one junction end. The CDR3 DNA sequence: TGTGCCAGCAGCTTGCGGGGGGGCTCCTACAATGAGCAGTTCTTC. Protein product: CASSLRGGSYNEQFF. This chain links TRBV5-1 with TRBJ2-1, with 9 bases matching TRBD2. The germline gives CDR1 SGHRS, CDR2 YFSETQ. CDR3 length equals 15 residues.

In its sample, this clonotype was seen many times. The chain employs TRBV6-2 or TRBV6-3 and TRBJ1-4; 7 bases fit TRBD1. The CDR3 extends over 14 amino acids. J gave up 6 bases and V 6 bases, and 7 bases lay outside the gene matches. The V gene's germline CDR1 is MNHEY and CDR2 SVGEGT. The CDR3 sequence: CASRTDRTDEKLFF. The CDR3 nucleotides are TGTGCCAGCAGGACGGACAGGACGGATGAAAAACTGTTTTTT.

V and J are TRBV2 and TRBJ1-5; possibly TRBD1 for D (5 bases). CDR1 is SNHLY, CDR2 FYNNEI, per germline. The CDR3 spans 12 residues. V was shortened by 7 bases and J by 6 bases, with 10 bases between the two germline ends. This chain's CDR3 is CASNGRGQPQHF. CDR3 coding DNA: TGTGCCAGCAACGGAAGGGGTCAGCCCCAGCATTTT. Variable domain in full (rest from reference TRBV2 and TRBJ1-5): EPEVTQTPSHQVTQMGQEVILRCVPISNHLYFYWYRQILGQKVEFLVSFYNNEISEKSEIFDDQFSVERPDGSNFTLKIRSTKLEDSAMYFCASNGRGQPQHFGDGTRLSIL.

This clonotype was picked up many times. CDR3 DNA sequence: TGCGCCAGCAGCCTGAAACTAGCGGGGGGGCCGGCAACAGATACGCAGTATTTT. It encodes CASSLKLAGGPATDTQYF. The rearrangement joins TRBV5-1 to TRBJ2-3; 13 nucleotides line up with TRBD2. The CDR3 has 18 amino acids. Germline CDR1 and CDR2: SGHRS and YFSETQ. J gave up 3 bases and V 4 bases, and 11 bases lay outside the gene matches. The variable domain in full, completed from reference TRBV5-1 and TRBJ2-3, reads KAGVTQTPRYLIKTRGQQVTLSCSPISGHRSVSWYQQTPGQGLQFLFEYFSETQRNKGNFPGRFSGRQFSNSRSEMNVSTLELGDSALYLCASSLKLAGGPATDTQYFGPGTRLTVL.

The chain couples TRBV28 to TRBJ2-3; D may match TRBD1 or TRBD2 (6 bases each). The V and J ends lost 6 bases and 2 bases respectively, with 24 bases between them. This CDR3 contains 18 residues. Germline CDR1 and CDR2: MDHEN and SYDVKM. The CDR3, as DNA: TGTGCCAGCAGCCCTAGCCAATGGGGGGCGCGGGCCACAGATACGCAGTATTTT. Translating gives CASSPSQWGARATDTQYF.

This clonotype was detected only a few times. The gene calls are TRBV12-3 or TRBV12-4 and TRBJ2-1; 10 bases are shared with TRBD2. The CDR3 is 17 residues long. The V gene end was trimmed by 3 bases and the J gene end by 7 bases; junction bases not matched to a gene: 12. The CDR3: CASSFGPSGGVGNEQFF. The CDR3 region has the DNA TGTGCCAGCAGTTTTGGCCCCAGCGGGGGGGTGGGGAATGAGCAGTTCTTC.

This clonotype has a handful of counts. The rearrangement links TRBV18 to TRBJ2-1; 12 bases are shared with TRBD2. Germline V gene sequence: CDR1 KGHSH, CDR2 LQKENI. Trimming removed 4 bases from V and 6 bases from J; junction bases left unmatched: 4. The CDR3 has 15 amino acids. Here the CDR3 DNA reads TGTGCCAGCTCACTCGGACTAGCGGGGCCCAATGAGCAGTTCTTC. Protein product: CASSLGLAGPNEQFF.

This clonotype showed up many times. V gene TRBV7-9 combines with J gene TRBJ2-3; D might be TRBD2 (7 bases). This CDR3 has 16 amino acids. V lost 1 base to trimming and J lost 3 bases, with 14 bases between them. Germline V gives CDR1 SEHNR, CDR2 FQNEAQ (reference sequence). CDR3 residues: CASSLVRGARTDTQYF. CDR3 in DNA: TGTGCCAGCAGCTTAGTACGGGGGGCCCGGACAGATACGCAGTATTTT.

In its sample, this clonotype was seen many times. The junction and the germline gene differ at one end; a read error may be behind it. This chain connects TRBV15 to TRBJ2-3; 8 bases match TRBD2. This CDR3 spans 16 amino acids. The germline gives CDR1 LNHNV, CDR2 YYDKDF (reference sequence). The CDR3 bases are TGTGCCACCAGCAGAGGAGCGGGGGTGAGCACAGATACTCAGTATTTT. Its protein is CATSRGAGVSTDTQYF. Variable domain in full (rest from reference TRBV15 and TRBJ2-3): DAMVIQNPRYQVTQFGKPVTLSCSQTLNHNVMYWYQQKSSQAPKLLFHYYDKDFNNEADTPDNFQSRRPNTSFCFLDIRSPGLGDTAMYLCATSRGAGVSTDTQYFGPGTRLTVL.

Concerning this clonotype itself: A far larger clone is one nucleotide away, so this likely arose from a read error. V and J are TRBV2 and TRBJ2-4; maybe TRBD1 (6 bases). The CDR3 extends over 13 amino acids. Germline-derived CDR1 and CDR2 are SNHLY and FYNNEI. CDR3: CARSLTGTNIQYF. As DNA, the CDR3 is TGTGCCCGCAGCTTGACAGGAACAAACATTCAGTACTTC.

The chain couples TRBV12-3 or TRBV12-4 to TRBJ1-2; the match to TRBD1 covers 8 bases. V trimming: 2 bases; J trimming: 4 bases; junction bases outside the gene matches: 0. The length of the CDR3 is 13 residues. CDR3 sequence: CASSLQGAYGYTF. The CDR3 bases are TGTGCCAGCAGTTTACAGGGGGCCTATGGCTACACCTTC.